The next 6 T cell receptor beta chains were all read from a single sample in a study of shared clonotypes between healthy human individuals. Repertoires were generated with immunoSEQ multiplex PCR, while TCRdb's copy carries only in-frame clones and drops some. The repertoire holds approximately 650,000 clones, with 95% to 96% as singletons. CD45RO-negative, CCR7-selected cells formed the naive CD8 fraction, which excluded terminally differentiated effector memory CD45RA+ cells. Sample: naive CD8+ T cells sorted from blood. Receptor source: a woman aged 25 to 39 in good health.

This clone was seen a single time. The chain is built from TRBV19 and TRBJ2-3; D possibly corresponds to TRBD2 (6 bases). CDR3 size: 17 residues. Deletions cut 6 bases from V and 1 base from J, with 20 bases between. The V gene's germline CDR1 is LNHDA and CDR2 SQIVND (reference sequence). The CDR3 loop reads CASSTSIGASGTDTQYF. The CDR3 DNA sequence: TGTGCCAGTAGCACCTCTATAGGTGCTAGCGGCACAGATACGCAGTATTTT.

The chain carries TRBV27 and TRBJ2-7; 8 bases are shared with TRBD2. CDR1 is MNHEY and CDR2 is SMNVEV in the germline V gene (reference sequence). After removal of 4 bases from V and 2 bases from J, the junction contained 19 bases not matched to a gene. The length of the CDR3 is 19 residues. In nucleotides, the CDR3 is TGTGCCAGCAGTTCCCGTAAATTGAATTTAGCGGGGCGTGCCTACGAGCAGTACTTC. Its translation is CASSSRKLNLAGRAYEQYF.

V gene TRBV5-1 combines with J gene TRBJ1-2, with TRBD1 matching over 8 bases. V shed 4 bases and J 3 bases; nucleotides not matched to a gene: 2. Germline CDR1 SGHRS, CDR2 YFSETQ. The CDR3 loop spans 13 amino acids. CDR3 coding DNA: TGCGCCAGCAGCCAGGGACAGGACTATGGCTACACCTTC. Its translation is CASSQGQDYGYTF.

The gene calls are TRBV15 and TRBJ1-5; D might be TRBD1 (5 bases). Germline-derived CDR1 and CDR2 are LNHNV and YYDKDF (reference sequence). This CDR3 is built from 12 residues. With 5 bases removed from V and 6 bases from J, the gap between germline ends came to 8 bases. For the CDR3, the DNA is TGTGCCACCAGCGGCGGGGGTCAGCCCCAGCATTTT. Amino acids: CATSGGGQPQHF.

The V and J genes are TRBV28 and TRBJ2-2, with 7 positions matching TRBD2. After removal of 5 bases from V and 2 bases from J, the junction contained 11 bases not matched to a gene. The CDR3 is 17 residues long. Germline V CDR1 and CDR2: MDHEN, SYDVKM. For the CDR3, the DNA is TGTGCCAGCAGTCCATCGGGCCTAGCGGTTAACACCGGGGAGCTGTTTTTT. Its translation: CASSPSGLAVNTGELFF.

The chain links TRBV19 to TRBJ2-1; D not certain. The CDR3 totals 14 residues. Germline V lookup: CDR1 LNHDA, CDR2 SQIVND (reference sequence). The ends were cut back, 5 bases at V and 4 bases at J, with 12 bases in the middle. The CDR3 spells CASSSRTVYNEQFF. The CDR3 DNA follows: TGTGCCAGTAGTTCCCGGACGGTTTACAATGAGCAGTTCTTC. The full variable domain, in which reference TRBV19 and TRBJ2-1 provide the parts outside the CDR3, is DGGITQSPKYLFRKEGQNVTLSCEQNLNHDAMYWYRQDPGQGLRLIYYSQIVNDFQKGDIAEGYSVSREKKESFPLTVTSAQKNPTAFYLCASSSRTVYNEQFFGPGTRLTVL.